A single sample is the source of the 19 T cell receptor beta chains below, sequenced in a study of response to subunit inactivated influenza vaccine. TCRdb reprocessed the RT-PCR reads with MiXCR, giving one entry per CDR3 protein. Of about 570,000 distinct CDR3 sequences listed, roughly 10% are singletons. These records were also assigned to another study, of T cells expressing NK-cell markers. This second report adds: 5'RACE template switching with UMIs generated TCR beta cDNA.

The material was PBMCs from blood, obtained on the day of vaccination. Receptors were obtained from a man in his forties or fifties who received an inactivated influenza vaccine.

This clonotype was picked up a small number of times. The rearrangement joins TRBV6-6 to TRBJ2-7, with D possibly TRBD1 on 6 matching bases. Deletions cut 6 bases from V and 5 bases from J, with 11 bases between. Germline CDR1 MNHNY, CDR2 SVGAGI (reference sequence). CDR3 size: 12 residues. The CDR3: CASRLRQDEQYF. The CDR3, as DNA: TGTGCCAGCAGACTAAGACAGGACGAGCAGTACTTC.

This clonotype was recorded a few times. The chain has TRBV29-1 and TRBJ2-2, with D unresolved. Germline V gene sequence: CDR1 SQVTM, CDR2 ANQGSEA. CDR3 length: 14 residues. Trimming removed 1 base from V and 6 bases from J, with 12 bases in between. CDR3 protein: CSVEVDQQPGELFF. CDR3 bases: TGCAGCGTTGAAGTTGATCAACAGCCCGGGGAGCTGTTTTTT.

This clonotype was seen more than once but under ten times. The rearrangement links TRBV5-1 to TRBJ1-2; D gene unclear. Per germline, CDR1 SGHRS and CDR2 YFSETQ. V gave up 1 base and J gave up 6 bases, with 10 bases separating them. The CDR3 length is 13 residues. Here the CDR3 reads CASSLFGEDGYTF. In DNA, the CDR3 is TGCGCCAGCAGCTTGTTCGGGGAGGATGGCTACACCTTC.

The genes are TRBV11-2 and TRBJ2-7; 7 nucleotides agree with TRBD2. The CDR3 has 16 residues. CDR1 is SGHAT, CDR2 FQNNGV, per germline. After removal of 5 bases from V and 0 bases from J, the junction contained 10 bases not matched to a gene. The DNA of the CDR3 is TGTGCCAGCAGCCCAAATGGGGGGGGAAACTCCTACGAGCAGTACTTC. It encodes CASSPNGGGNSYEQYF.

This clonotype appeared a few times. The chain couples TRBV7-9 to TRBJ1-1, with 7 bases that match TRBD1. Germline-derived CDR1 and CDR2 are SEHNR and FQNEAQ (reference sequence). The CDR3 totals 12 residues. V lost 6 bases and J lost 9; bases outside the gene matches: 7. DNA for the CDR3: TGTGCCAGCAGTCCGGAAGGGGGCAAAGCTTTCTTT. Translated, it gives CASSPEGGKAFF.

This clonotype was observed a few times. The V gene is TRBV2, the J gene TRBJ2-2, with D possibly called TRBD1 or TRBD2 (5 bases each). The CDR3 is 14 residues long. Germline CDR1 is SNHLY and CDR2 is FYNNEI. V shed 7 bases and J shed 4 bases, with 13 bases lying between them. For the CDR3, the DNA is TGTGCCAGCAATTATGGGGGTCGCACCGGGGAGCTGTTTTTT. It yields the protein CASNYGGRTGELFF.

The rearrangement links TRBV20-1 to TRBJ1-2; 10 bases are shared with TRBD1. Losses at the gene ends were 3 bases for V and 6 bases for J; bases not matched to a gene: 4. Per germline, CDR1 DFQATT and CDR2 SNEGSKA (reference sequence). The CDR3 length is 13 residues. In nucleotides, the CDR3 is TGCAGTGCTAGGAAGACAGGGGGCGATGGCTACACCTTC. The encoded protein is CSARKTGGDGYTF.

V and J are TRBV4-2 and TRBJ2-2; D remains unclear. The germline CDR1 and CDR2 sequences are LGHNA and YNFKEQ. Trimming removed 6 bases at V and 6 bases at J, with 8 bases between. This CDR3 has 12 residues. The CDR3 DNA is TGTGCCAGCAGTCGAGAGGCCGGGGAGCTGTTTTTT. Its translation: CASSREAGELFF.

The chain is built from TRBV6-5 and TRBJ2-4; D is ambiguous. The CDR3 is made up of 17 amino acids. The V end lost 0 bases, the J end lost 1 base, and 13 bases lay between the germline ends. Germline V CDR1 and CDR2: MNHEY, SVGAGI. The CDR3 sequence is CASSYSGLWAAKNIQYF. Written as DNA, the CDR3 is TGTGCCAGCAGTTACTCGGGTCTTTGGGCGGCCAAAAACATTCAGTACTTC.

The chain couples TRBV10-3 to TRBJ2-2, with D perhaps being TRBD1 or TRBD2 (5 bases each). The CDR3 has 12 amino acids. V gave up 8 bases and J gave up 3 bases, with 7 bases separating them. CDR1 and CDR2 from the germline V gene are ENHRY and SYGVKD. The CDR3 bases are TGTGCCATCGGGGACGACACCGGGGAGCTGTTTTTT. Protein sequence: CAIGDDTGELFF.

In its sample, this clonotype was seen a few times. V and J are TRBV4-3 and TRBJ1-3; the D is unclear. The V gene's germline CDR1 is LGHNA and CDR2 YSLEER. Trimming cost V 0 bases and J 1 base, with 7 bases left between them. There are 15 residues in the CDR3. The CDR3 protein is CASSQDQASGNTIYF. The CDR3 bases are TGCGCCAGCAGCCAAGATCAGGCTTCTGGAAACACCATATATTTT.

This clonotype was counted between two and nine times. The rearrangement uses TRBV10-1 and TRBJ2-3, with 8 bases identical to TRBD2. Germline loops: CDR1 WNHNN, CDR2 SYGVQD (reference sequence). CDR3 length: 15 amino acids. Trimming cost V 2 bases and J 2 bases; bases outside gene matches: 3. In DNA form, the CDR3 reads TGCGCCAGCAGTGAGGTAGCGGGGATCACAGATACGCAGTATTTT. Amino acids: CASSEVAGITDTQYF.

V and J are TRBV21-1 and TRBJ2-7. TRBV21-1 is assigned pseudogene status. The CDR3 is 13 residues long. CDR3: CASSKAPLLEQYF. CDR3 sequence (DNA): TGTGCCAGCAGCAAAGCCCCCCTCCTCGAGCAGTACTTC.

V usage is TRBV20-1 and J usage is TRBJ2-6; 8 positions agree with TRBD1. This CDR3 spans 16 amino acids. Per germline, CDR1 DFQATT and CDR2 SNEGSKA (reference sequence). J gave up 4 bases and V 6 bases, and 11 bases lay outside the gene matches. The CDR3 DNA follows: TGCAGTGCGGCCGTGACAGGGGTGAAGGGGGCCAACGTCCTGACTTTC. Its protein is CSAAVTGVKGANVLTF.

The chain links TRBV30 to TRBJ1-3, with D unclear. V lost 7 bases, J lost 0 bases, and 16 bases lay in between. Germline CDR1 reads GTSNPN; CDR2 reads SVGIG (reference sequence). This CDR3 region has 15 residues. CDR3 residues: CAFGNRLVSGNTIYF. The CDR3 region has the DNA TGTGCCTTCGGGAACAGACTGGTCTCTGGAAACACCATATATTTT.

There are a few counts of this clonotype. This chain links TRBV29-1 with TRBJ2-2; the D is unclear. Germline loops: CDR1 SQVTM, CDR2 ANQGSEA. There are 17 residues in the CDR3. The germline V and J ends were trimmed by 4 bases and 2 bases, with 20 bases remaining between them. The CDR3 sequence: CSVGWVRLGRNTGELFF. CDR3 sequence (DNA): TGCAGCGTTGGGTGGGTTCGGTTGGGCCGAAACACCGGGGAGCTGTTTTTT.

The chain links TRBV20-1 to TRBJ2-1; TRBD2 matches 7 bases. The germline CDR1 and CDR2 sequences are DFQATT and SNEGSKA (reference sequence). Trimming at V came to 2 bases and at J to 4 bases, leaving 14 bases not matched to a gene. The length of the CDR3 is 17 residues. The CDR3 reads CSARPLGGTTLYNEQFF. The CDR3 bases are TGCAGTGCTAGACCTTTGGGGGGGACTACACTATACAATGAGCAGTTCTTC.

This clonotype was seen many times. V and J are TRBV28 and TRBJ1-6; D perhaps matches TRBD1 (5 bases). This CDR3 spans 15 amino acids. V shed 1 base and J shed 7 bases, with 11 bases lying between them. Germline V gene sequence: CDR1 MDHEN, CDR2 SYDVKM. CDR3 in DNA: TGTGCCAGCAGTTTATTCAGGGTCTCCAATTCACCCCTCCACTTT. Its translation is CASSLFRVSNSPLHF.

This clonotype was counted between two and nine times. The chain employs TRBV6-2 or TRBV6-3 and TRBJ2-7; D may be TRBD2 (6 bases). The CDR3 is 15 residues long. The germline V gene encodes CDR1 MNHEY and CDR2 SVGEGT. Trimming shortened V by 2 bases and J by 3 bases, and 14 bases separated the two germline ends. In nucleotides, the CDR3 is TGTGCCAGCAGTTACCATGACGGGGGAATCTACGAGCAGTACTTC. Its translation is CASSYHDGGIYEQYF.